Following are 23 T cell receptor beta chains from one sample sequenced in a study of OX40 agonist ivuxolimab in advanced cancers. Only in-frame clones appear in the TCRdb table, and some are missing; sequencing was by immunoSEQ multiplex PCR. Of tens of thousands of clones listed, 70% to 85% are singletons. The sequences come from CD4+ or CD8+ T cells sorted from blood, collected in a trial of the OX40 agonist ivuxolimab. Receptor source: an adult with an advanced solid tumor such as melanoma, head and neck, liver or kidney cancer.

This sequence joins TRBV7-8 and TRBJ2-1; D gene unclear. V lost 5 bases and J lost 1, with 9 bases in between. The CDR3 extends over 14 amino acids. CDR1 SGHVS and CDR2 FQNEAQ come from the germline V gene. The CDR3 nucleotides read TGTGCCAGCAGCCTACGAGAGTCCTACAATGAGCAGTTCTTC. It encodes CASSLRESYNEQFF. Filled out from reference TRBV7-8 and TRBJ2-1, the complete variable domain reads GAGVSQSPRYKVAKRGQDVALRCDPISGHVSLFWYQQALGQGPEFLTYFQNEAQLDKSGLPSDRFFAERPEGSVSTLKIQRTQQEDSAVYLCASSLRESYNEQFFGPGTRLTVL.

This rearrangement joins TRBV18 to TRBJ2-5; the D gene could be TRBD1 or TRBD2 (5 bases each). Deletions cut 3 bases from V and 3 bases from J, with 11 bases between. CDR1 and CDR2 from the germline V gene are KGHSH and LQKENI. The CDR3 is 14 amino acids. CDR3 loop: CASSPQRDEETQYF. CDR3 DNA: TGTGCCAGCTCACCGCAGAGGGACGAAGAGACCCAGTACTTC.

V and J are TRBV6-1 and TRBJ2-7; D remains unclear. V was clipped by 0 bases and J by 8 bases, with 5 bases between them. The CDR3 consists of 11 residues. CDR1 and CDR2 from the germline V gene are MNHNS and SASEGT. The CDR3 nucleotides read TGTGCCAGCAGTGAAGCGCGCCAGCAGTACTTC. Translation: CASSEARQQYF.

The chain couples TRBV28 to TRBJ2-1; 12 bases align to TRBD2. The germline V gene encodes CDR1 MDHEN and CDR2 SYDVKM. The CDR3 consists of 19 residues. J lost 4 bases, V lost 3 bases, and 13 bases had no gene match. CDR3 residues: CASSFQDRWGTSGYNEQFF. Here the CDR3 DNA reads TGTGCCAGCAGTTTTCAGGACCGGTGGGGGACTAGCGGGTACAATGAGCAGTTCTTC.

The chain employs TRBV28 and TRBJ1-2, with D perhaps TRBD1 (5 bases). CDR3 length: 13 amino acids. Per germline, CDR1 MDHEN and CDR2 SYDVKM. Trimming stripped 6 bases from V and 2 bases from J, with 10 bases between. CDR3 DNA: TGTGCCAGCAGACCCCAGGGAAACTATGGCTACACCTTC. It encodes CASRPQGNYGYTF.

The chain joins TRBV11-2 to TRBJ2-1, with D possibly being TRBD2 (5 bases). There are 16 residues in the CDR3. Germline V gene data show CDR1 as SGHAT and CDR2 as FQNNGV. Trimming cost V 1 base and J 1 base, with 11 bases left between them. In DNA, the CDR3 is TGTGCCAGCAGCTTAGTACTAGTGGGGTCCTACAATGAGCAGTTCTTC. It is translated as CASSLVLVGSYNEQFF. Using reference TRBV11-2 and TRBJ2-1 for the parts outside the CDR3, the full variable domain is EAGVAQSPRYKIIEKRQSVAFWCNPISGHATLYWYQQILGQGPKLLIQFQNNGVVDDSQLPKDRFSAERLKGVDSTLKIQPAKLEDSAVYLCASSLVLVGSYNEQFFGPGTRLTVL.

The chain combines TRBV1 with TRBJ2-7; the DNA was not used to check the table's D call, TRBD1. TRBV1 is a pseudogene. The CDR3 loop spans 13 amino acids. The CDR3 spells CTSPPGQAYEQYF. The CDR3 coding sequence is TGCACCAGCCCTCCGGGACAGGCATACGAGCAGTACTTC.

The CDR3 sequence is CASSSRDSYEQYF. CDR3 nucleotide sequence: TGTGCCAGCAGTTCCCGGGACAGCTACGAGCAGTACTTC. This chain uses TRBV28 with TRBJ2-7, with 7 bases that match TRBD1. The CDR3 loop spans 13 amino acids. Trimming removed 4 bases from V and 3 bases from J; junction bases left unmatched: 3. The germline V gene has CDR1 MDHEN and CDR2 SYDVKM.

CDR3 amino acids: CASSWTTSGRDAREQFF. The CDR3 DNA sequence: TGTGCCAGCAGCTGGACGACTAGCGGGAGGGATGCACGGGAGCAGTTCTTC. The rearrangement joins TRBV13 to TRBJ2-1; TRBD2 matches 14 bases. The CDR3 runs to 17 residues. Germline V gene sequence: CDR1 PRHDT, CDR2 FYEKMQ (reference sequence). J gave up 10 bases and V 4 bases, and 12 bases lay outside the gene matches.

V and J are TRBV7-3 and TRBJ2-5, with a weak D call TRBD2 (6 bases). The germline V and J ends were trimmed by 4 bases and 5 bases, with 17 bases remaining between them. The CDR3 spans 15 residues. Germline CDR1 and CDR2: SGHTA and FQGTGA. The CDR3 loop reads CASSSSGLFKETQYF. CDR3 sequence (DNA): TGTGCCAGCAGCTCGAGCGGACTATTCAAGGAGACCCAGTACTTC.

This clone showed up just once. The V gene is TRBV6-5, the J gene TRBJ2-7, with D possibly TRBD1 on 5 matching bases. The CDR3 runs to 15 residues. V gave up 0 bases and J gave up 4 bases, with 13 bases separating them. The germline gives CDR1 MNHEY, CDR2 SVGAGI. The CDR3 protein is CASSYSPQGWYEQYF. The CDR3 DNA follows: TGTGCCAGCAGTTACTCCCCCCAGGGTTGGTACGAGCAGTACTTC.

This chain's CDR3 is CASSYSTQSYEQYF. CDR3 in DNA: TGTGCCAGCAGTTACTCGACACAGAGCTACGAGCAGTACTTC. V gene TRBV6-5 combines with J gene TRBJ2-7; D gene unclear. The V gene's germline CDR1 is MNHEY and CDR2 SVGAGI. This CDR3 comprises 14 residues. Trimming removed 0 bases at V and 3 bases at J, with 9 bases between.

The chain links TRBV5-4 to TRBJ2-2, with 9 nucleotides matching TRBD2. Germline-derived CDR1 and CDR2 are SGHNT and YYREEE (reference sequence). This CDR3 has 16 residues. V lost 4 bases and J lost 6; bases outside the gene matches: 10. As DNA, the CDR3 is TGTGCCAGCAGCACTAGACTAGCGGCTAACCCCGGGGAGCTGTTTTTT. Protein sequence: CASSTRLAANPGELFF.

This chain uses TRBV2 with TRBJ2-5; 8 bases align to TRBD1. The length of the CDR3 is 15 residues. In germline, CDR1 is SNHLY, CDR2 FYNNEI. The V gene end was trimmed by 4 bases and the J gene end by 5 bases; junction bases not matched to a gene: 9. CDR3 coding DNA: TGTGCCAGCAGTGTAGAGGCAGGGGGCCTGGAGACCCAGTACTTC. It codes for CASSVEAGGLETQYF.

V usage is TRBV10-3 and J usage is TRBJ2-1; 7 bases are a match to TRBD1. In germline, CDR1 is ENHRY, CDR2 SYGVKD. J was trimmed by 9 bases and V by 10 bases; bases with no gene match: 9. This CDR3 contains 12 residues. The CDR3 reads CATRDSRSEQFF. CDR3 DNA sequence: TGTGCCACCAGGGACAGTCGTAGTGAGCAGTTCTTC.

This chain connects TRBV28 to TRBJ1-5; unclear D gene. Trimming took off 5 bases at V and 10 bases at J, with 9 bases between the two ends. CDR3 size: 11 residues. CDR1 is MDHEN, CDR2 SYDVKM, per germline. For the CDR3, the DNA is TGTGCCAGCAGTGTGGGCGGACCCCAGCATTTT. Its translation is CASSVGGPQHF.

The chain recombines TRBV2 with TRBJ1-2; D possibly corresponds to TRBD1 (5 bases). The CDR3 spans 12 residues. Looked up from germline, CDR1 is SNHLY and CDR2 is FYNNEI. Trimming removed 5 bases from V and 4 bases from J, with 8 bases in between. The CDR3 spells CASSPDSYGYTF. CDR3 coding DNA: TGTGCCAGCAGTCCAGACAGCTATGGCTACACCTTC.

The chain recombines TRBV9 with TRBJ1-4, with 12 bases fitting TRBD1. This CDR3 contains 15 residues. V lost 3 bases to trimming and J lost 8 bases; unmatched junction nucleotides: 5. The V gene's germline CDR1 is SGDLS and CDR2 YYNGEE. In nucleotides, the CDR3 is TGTGCCAGCAGCGAGGGACAGGGGGCAAGAGAAAAACTGTTTTTT. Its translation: CASSEGQGAREKLFF. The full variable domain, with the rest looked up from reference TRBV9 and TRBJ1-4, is DSGVTQTPKHLITATGQRVTLRCSPRSGDLSVYWYQQSLDQGLQFLIQYYNGEERAKGNILERFSAQQFPDLHSELNLSSLELGDSALYFCASSEGQGAREKLFFGSGTQLSVL.

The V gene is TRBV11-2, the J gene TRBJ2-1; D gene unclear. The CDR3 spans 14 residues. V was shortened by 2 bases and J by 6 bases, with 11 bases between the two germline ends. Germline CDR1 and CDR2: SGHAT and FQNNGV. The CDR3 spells CASSLSRSVNEQFF. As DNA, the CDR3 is TGTGCCAGCAGCTTATCTAGGTCGGTCAATGAGCAGTTCTTC.

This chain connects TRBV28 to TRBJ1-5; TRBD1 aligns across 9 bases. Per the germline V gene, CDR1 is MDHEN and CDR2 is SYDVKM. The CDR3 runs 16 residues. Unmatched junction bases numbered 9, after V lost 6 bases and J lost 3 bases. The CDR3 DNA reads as TGTGCCAGCAGGAAACCGGGACAGGGCTACAATCAGCCCCAGCATTTT. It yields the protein CASRKPGQGYNQPQHF.

The CDR3 loop reads CASSLLTSGRPYQETQYF. CDR3 DNA sequence: TGTGCCAGCAGCTTACTCACTAGCGGGAGGCCGTACCAAGAGACCCAGTACTTC. The chain recombines TRBV7-9 with TRBJ2-5; 12 bases are a match to TRBD2. The ends lost 2 bases at V and 0 bases at J; junction bases unmatched: 7. The germline V gene encodes CDR1 SEHNR and CDR2 FQNEAQ (reference sequence). The CDR3 has 18 amino acids.

The CDR3: CASSHPGRYEQYF. The CDR3 DNA follows: TGTGCCAGCAGCCACCCGGGGCGGTACGAGCAGTACTTC. The V gene is TRBV6-5, the J gene TRBJ2-7; D tentatively reads TRBD1 or TRBD2 (5 bases each). The CDR3 has 13 amino acids. Deletions cut 6 bases from V and 4 bases from J, with 13 bases between. CDR1 is MNHEY and CDR2 is SVGAGI in the germline V gene.

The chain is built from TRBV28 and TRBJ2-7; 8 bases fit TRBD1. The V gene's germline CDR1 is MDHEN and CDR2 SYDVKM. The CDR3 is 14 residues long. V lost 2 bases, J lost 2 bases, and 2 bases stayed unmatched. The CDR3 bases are TGTGCCAGCAGTTTAAAGGGACAGGCCTACGAGCAGTACTTC. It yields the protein CASSLKGQAYEQYF. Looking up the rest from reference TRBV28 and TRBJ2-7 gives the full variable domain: DVKVTQSSRYLVKRTGEKVFLECVQDMDHENMFWYRQDPGLGLRLIYFSYDVKMKEKGDIPEGYSVSREKKERFSLILESASTNQTSMYLCASSLKGQAYEQYFGPGTRLTVT.